This T cell receptor (beta chain) was documented in a study of blood T cells in healthy people across ages. This CDR3 has 15 residues. CDR1 SQVTM and CDR2 ANQGSEA come from the germline V gene. Losses at the gene ends were 7 bases for V and 11 bases for J; bases not matched to a gene: 20. This clonotype was seen once. Its antigen is still unknown. Whole-study results and caveats: When set beside aged donors, long-lived donors presented more naive CD4+ cells and higher diversity.

Alongside a J-beta primer mix, a sample-barcoded 5' primer served in a second PCR lasting about 6 to 11 cycles. Each cDNA molecule, via a template-switch adaptor with 12 random nucleotides, was tagged. TCRdb itself ran the 5' RACE reads through MiXCR, one entry per CDR3 protein. There are about 940,000 distinct CDR3 sequences in the sample; roughly 52% occur only once, and around 15% lies in the top ten. The sequence was collected from a man younger than 45 in good health. The sequencing sample was made of blood. The chain links TRBV29-1 to TRBJ2-5, with 9 bases lining up with TRBD2. CDR3 in DNA: TGCAGCGCAGAAAGGGGACTAGCAAGTTTCGATGAGCAGTACTTC. Its protein is CSAERGLASFDEQYF.